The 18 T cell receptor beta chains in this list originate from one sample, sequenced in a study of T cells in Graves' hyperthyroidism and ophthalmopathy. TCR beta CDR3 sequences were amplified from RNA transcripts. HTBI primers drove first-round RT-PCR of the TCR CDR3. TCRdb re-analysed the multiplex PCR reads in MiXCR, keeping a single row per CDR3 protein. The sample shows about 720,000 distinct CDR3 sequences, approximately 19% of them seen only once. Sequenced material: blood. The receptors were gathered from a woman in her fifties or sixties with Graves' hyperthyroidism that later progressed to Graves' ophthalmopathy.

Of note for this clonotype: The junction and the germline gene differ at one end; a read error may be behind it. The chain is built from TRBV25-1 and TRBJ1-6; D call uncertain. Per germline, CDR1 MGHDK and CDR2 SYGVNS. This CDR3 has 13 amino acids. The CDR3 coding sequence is TGTGCCAGCAATGAATTGGAAAGATCACCCCTCCACTTT. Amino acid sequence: CASNELERSPLHF.

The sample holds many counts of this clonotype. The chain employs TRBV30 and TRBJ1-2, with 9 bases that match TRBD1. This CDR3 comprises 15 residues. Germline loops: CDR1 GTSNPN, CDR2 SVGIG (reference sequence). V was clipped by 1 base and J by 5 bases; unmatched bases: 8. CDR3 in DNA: TGTGCCTGGAGTGAACGCCGGGACAGGGAATATGGCTACACCTTC. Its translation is CAWSERRDREYGYTF.

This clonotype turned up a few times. The CDR3 protein is CASTHTSGGAVREQYF. DNA of the CDR3: TGTGCCAGCACCCATACTAGCGGGGGGGCCGTGCGCGAGCAGTACTTC. The V and J genes are TRBV6-1 and TRBJ2-7, with 13 bases aligning to TRBD2. Looked up from germline, CDR1 is MNHNS and CDR2 is SASEGT. The J segment lost 6 bases and the V segment lost 7 bases, leaving 12 bases of the junction unmatched. This CDR3 spans 16 amino acids.

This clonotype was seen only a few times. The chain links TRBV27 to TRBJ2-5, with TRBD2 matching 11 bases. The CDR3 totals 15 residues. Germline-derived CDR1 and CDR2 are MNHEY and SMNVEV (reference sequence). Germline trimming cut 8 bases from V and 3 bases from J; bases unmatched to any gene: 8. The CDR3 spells CASGPFSGGEETQYF. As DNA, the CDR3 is TGTGCCAGCGGACCTTTTAGCGGGGGGGAAGAGACCCAGTACTTC.

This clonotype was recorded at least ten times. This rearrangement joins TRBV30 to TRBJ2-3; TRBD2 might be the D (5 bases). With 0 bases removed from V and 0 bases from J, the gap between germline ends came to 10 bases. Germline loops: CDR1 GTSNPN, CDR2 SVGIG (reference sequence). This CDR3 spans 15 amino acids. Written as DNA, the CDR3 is TGTGCCTGGAGTGTAGTCAGGACTAGCACAGATACGCAGTATTTT. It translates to CAWSVVRTSTDTQYF.

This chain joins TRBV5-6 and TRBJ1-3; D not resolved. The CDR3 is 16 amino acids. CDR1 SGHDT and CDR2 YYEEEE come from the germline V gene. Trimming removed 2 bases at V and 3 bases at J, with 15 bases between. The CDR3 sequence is CASSFPDGRDGNTIYF. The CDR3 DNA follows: TGTGCCAGCAGCTTCCCCGACGGGAGGGATGGAAACACCATATATTTT.

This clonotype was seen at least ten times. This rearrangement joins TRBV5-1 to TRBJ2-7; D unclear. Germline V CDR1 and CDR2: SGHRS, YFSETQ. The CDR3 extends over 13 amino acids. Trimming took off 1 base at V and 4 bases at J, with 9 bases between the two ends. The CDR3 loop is CASSLTDLYEQYF. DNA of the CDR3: TGCGCCAGCAGCTTGACAGATTTATACGAGCAGTACTTC.

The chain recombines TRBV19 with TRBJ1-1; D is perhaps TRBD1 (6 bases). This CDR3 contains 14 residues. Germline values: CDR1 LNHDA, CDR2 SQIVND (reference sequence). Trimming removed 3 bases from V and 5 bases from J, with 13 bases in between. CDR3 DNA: TGTGCCAGTAGTATGTACAGGGATGGTACTGAAGCTTTCTTT. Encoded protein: CASSMYRDGTEAFF. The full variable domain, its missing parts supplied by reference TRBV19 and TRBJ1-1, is DGGITQSPKYLFRKEGQNVTLSCEQNLNHDAMYWYRQDPGQGLRLIYYSQIVNDFQKGDIAEGYSVSREKKESFPLTVTSAQKNPTAFYLCASSMYRDGTEAFFGQGTRLTVV.

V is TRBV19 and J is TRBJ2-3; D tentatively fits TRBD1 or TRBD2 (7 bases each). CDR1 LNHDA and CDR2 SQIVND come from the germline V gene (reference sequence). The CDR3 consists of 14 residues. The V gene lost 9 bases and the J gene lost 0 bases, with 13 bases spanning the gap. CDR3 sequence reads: CASNRGGSTDTQYF. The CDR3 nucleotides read TGTGCCAGCAACAGGGGAGGGAGCACAGATACGCAGTATTTT.

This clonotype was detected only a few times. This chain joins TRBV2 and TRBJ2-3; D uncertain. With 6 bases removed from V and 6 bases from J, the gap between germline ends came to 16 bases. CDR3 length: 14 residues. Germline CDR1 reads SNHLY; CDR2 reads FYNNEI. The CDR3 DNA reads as TGTGCCAGCAGGTATCTGGCTGTGGGGGATACGCAGTATTTT. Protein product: CASRYLAVGDTQYF.

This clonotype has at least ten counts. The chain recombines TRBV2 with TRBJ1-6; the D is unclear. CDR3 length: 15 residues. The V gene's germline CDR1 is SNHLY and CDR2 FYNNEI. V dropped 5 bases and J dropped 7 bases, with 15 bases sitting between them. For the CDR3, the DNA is TGTGCCAGCAGTCTGATACCCCAACTGAATTCACCCCTCCACTTT. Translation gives CASSLIPQLNSPLHF.

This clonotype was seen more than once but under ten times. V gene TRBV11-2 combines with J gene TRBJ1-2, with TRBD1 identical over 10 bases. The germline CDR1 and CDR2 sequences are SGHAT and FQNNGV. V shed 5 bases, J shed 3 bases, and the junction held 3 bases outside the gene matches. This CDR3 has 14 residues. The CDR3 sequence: CASSMDRGYYGYTF. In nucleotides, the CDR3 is TGTGCCAGCAGCATGGACAGGGGGTACTATGGCTACACCTTC.

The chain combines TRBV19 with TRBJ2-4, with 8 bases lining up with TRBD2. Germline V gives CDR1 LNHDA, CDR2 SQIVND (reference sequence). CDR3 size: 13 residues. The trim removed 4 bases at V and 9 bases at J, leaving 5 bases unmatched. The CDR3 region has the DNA TGTGCCAGTAGTAATATGCTAGCGGGCATTCAGTACTTC. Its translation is CASSNMLAGIQYF.

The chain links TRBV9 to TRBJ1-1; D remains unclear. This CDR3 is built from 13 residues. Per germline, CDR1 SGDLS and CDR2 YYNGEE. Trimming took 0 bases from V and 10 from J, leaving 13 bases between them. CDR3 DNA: TGTGCCAGCAGCGTAGCGGTTGACACTACAGCTTTCTTT. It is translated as CASSVAVDTTAFF.

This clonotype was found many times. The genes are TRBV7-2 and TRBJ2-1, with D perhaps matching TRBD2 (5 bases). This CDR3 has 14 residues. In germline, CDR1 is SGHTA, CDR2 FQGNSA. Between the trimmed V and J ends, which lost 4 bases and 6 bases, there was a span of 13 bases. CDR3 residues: CASSYAAEGNEQFF. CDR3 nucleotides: TGTGCCAGCAGCTACGCCGCCGAGGGCAATGAGCAGTTCTTC.

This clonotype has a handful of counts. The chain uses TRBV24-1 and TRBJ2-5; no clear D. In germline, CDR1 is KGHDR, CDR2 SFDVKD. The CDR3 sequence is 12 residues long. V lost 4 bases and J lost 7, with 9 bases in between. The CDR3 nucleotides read TGTGCCACCAGTGAGGGGATCGGGACCCAGTACTTC. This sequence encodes CATSEGIGTQYF.

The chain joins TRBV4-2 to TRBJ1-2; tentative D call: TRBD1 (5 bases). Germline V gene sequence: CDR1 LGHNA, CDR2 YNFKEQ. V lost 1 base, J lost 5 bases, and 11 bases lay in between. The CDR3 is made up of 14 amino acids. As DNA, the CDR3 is TGTGCCAGCAGCCAAGCCAGGGAGAGGTATGGCTACACCTTC. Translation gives CASSQARERYGYTF.

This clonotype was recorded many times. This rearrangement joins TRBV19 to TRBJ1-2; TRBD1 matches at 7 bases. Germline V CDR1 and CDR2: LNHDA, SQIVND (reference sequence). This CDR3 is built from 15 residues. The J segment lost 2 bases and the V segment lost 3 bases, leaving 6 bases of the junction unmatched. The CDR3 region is CASSIGQANNYGYTF. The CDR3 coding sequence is TGTGCCAGTAGTATTGGACAGGCGAACAACTATGGCTACACCTTC.